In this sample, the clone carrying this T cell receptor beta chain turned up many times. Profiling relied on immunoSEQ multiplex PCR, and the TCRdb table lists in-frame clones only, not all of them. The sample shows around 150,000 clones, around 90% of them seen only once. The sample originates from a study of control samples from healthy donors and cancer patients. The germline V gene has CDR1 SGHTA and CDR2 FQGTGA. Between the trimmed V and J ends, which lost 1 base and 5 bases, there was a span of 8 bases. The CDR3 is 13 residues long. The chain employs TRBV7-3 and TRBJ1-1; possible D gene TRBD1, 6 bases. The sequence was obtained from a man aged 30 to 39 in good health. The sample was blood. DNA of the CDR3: TGTGCCAGCAGCTTAAACAGGGAAACTGAAGCTTTCTTT. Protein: CASSLNRETEAFF.